This entry is about one T cell receptor (beta chain). The sample originates from a study of blood T cell repertoires in COVID-19. Across the study: The analysed material was cDNA or gDNA that came from T cells, B-cell-depleted T cells, or PBMCs.

Per the study methods: Cell counts per sample came from amplifying reference gene primers. Generated by immunoSEQ multiplex PCR, the TCRdb table keeps only in-frame clones and is missing some. D and trimming come from the DNA, and the V and J calls and clone size come from that table. The sample has about 410,000 clones; over 75% are singletons. J gave up 7 bases and V 4 bases, and 9 bases lay outside the gene matches. The germline gives CDR1 KGHSH, CDR2 LQKENI. This CDR3 comprises 14 residues. Followed over time, Seattle patients had been enrolled while infection was active. The gene calls are TRBV18 and TRBJ1-1; 7 nucleotides line up with TRBD1. What was sequenced was peripheral blood. The clonotype originates from a woman aged 40-49 years with COVID-19, enrolled during active disease. The CDR3 reads CASSQDRTSVEAFF. The CDR3 DNA reads TGTGCCAGCTCACAGGACAGGACAAGTGTTGAAGCTTTCTTT. Drawing the rest from reference TRBV18 and TRBJ1-1, the complete variable domain is NAGVMQNPRHLVRRRGQEARLRCSPMKGHSHVYWYRQLPEEGLKFMVYLQKENIIDESGMPKERFSAEFPKEGPSILRIQQVVRGDSAAYFCASSQDRTSVEAFFGQGTRLTVV.